This record looks at one T cell receptor (beta chain) sequence and its context. What it binds is not known. Authors' methods: From ImmunoSEQ came sequences covering only the junction and carrying no quality scores, so filtering differed. Libraries were prepared by immunoSEQ multiplex PCR; TCRdb keeps only in-frame clonotypes and omits some of them. Clone size and V and J calls were adopted from that table, with D and trimming inferred from the DNA. The profile covers roughly 2,000,000 clones, with over 85% appearing a single time and approximately 1% taken by the ten largest. This sample stems from a study of shared clonotypes between healthy human individuals. In the naive CD8 group, cells lacked CD45RO and were positively selected for CCR7, so terminally differentiated effector memory CD45RA+ cells were left out. Study-wide findings and caveats: Owing to a small donor count, the genetic and exposure-history diversity represented was limited. The study's rarefaction showed incomplete sorted-subset sequencing despite large depth.

V gave up 1 base and J gave up 0 bases, with 9 bases separating them. The CDR3 is 16 amino acids. Germline V gene sequence: CDR1 SGHAT, CDR2 FQNNGV. The chain recombines TRBV11-2 with TRBJ1-4, with D unclear. This TCR was sampled from a man aged 18 to 35 in good health. The sequenced sample consisted of naive CD8+ T cells sorted from blood. CDR3 amino acids: CASSLGALATNEKLFF. CDR3 DNA: TGTGCCAGCAGCTTAGGGGCACTAGCAACTAATGAAAAACTGTTTTTT.